What follows are 31 T cell receptor beta chains derived from one specimen sequenced in a study of CD4 T cells in relation to SARS-CoV-2 and coronaviruses. Some clones are missing from TCRdb's copy, which holds only in-frame ones; the method was immunoSEQ multiplex PCR. The repertoire has 35,000 or so clones, around 83% of them found once; the top ten carry around 6.6%. What these receptors recognize is not known. Source material: naive CD4+ T cells from PBMCs, cultured in vitro. The subset denotes: naive CD4+ T cells isolated by negative enrichment. These receptors were obtained from an adult with COVID-19.

The CDR3 spells CASRSDFQETQYF. The CDR3 DNA is TGTGCCAGCAGGAGTGACTTCCAAGAGACCCAGTACTTC. This chain links TRBV2 with TRBJ2-5; D ambiguous. The CDR3 consists of 13 residues. Germline lookup yields CDR1 SNHLY and CDR2 FYNNEI. Trimming took 6 bases from V and 1 from J, leaving 9 bases between them.

V gene TRBV6-6 combines with J gene TRBJ2-7; D call uncertain. V was pared by 6 bases and J by 7 bases, with 13 bases between. From germline, CDR1 is MNHNY and CDR2 SVGAGI (reference sequence). The CDR3 is made up of 12 amino acids. The DNA of the CDR3 is TGTGCCAGCAGCCTATATCAGAGGGAGCAGTACTTC. It translates to CASSLYQREQYF.

The rearrangement uses TRBV6-2 or TRBV6-3 and TRBJ2-7; 7 bases are shared with TRBD1. Trimming removed 6 bases from V and 4 bases from J; junction bases left unmatched: 9. Germline loops: CDR1 MNHEY, CDR2 SVGEGT. The CDR3 is 14 amino acids. The CDR3 bases are TGTGCCAGCAGCCACGGGGACAGTAGATACGAGCAGTACTTC. Encoded protein: CASSHGDSRYEQYF.

The chain uses TRBV18 and TRBJ2-7; 8 positions match TRBD1. CDR1 and CDR2 (germline): KGHSH, LQKENI. The CDR3 has 13 amino acids. The junction had 5 bases not matched to a gene; V was cut back by 3 bases and J by 7 bases. This CDR3 reads CASSPQGAGEQYF. The CDR3 DNA reads TGTGCCAGCTCACCGCAGGGGGCAGGTGAGCAGTACTTC.

V and J are TRBV10-3 and TRBJ2-3; no clear D. Trimming took 4 bases from V and 6 from J, leaving 8 bases between them. The germline CDR1 and CDR2 sequences are ENHRY and SYGVKD. The CDR3 consists of 12 residues. CDR3 in amino acids: CAISAQSDTQYF. DNA for the CDR3: TGTGCCATCAGTGCCCAGTCGGATACGCAGTATTTT.

V and J are TRBV6-5 and TRBJ1-5, with D uncertain. The CDR3 is made up of 15 amino acids. Trimming stripped 7 bases from V and 3 bases from J, with 16 bases between. The V gene's germline CDR1 is MNHEY and CDR2 SVGAGI. The CDR3 region is CASIDFTSSNQPQHF. DNA of the CDR3: TGTGCCAGCATCGATTTCACGAGCTCCAATCAGCCCCAGCATTTT.

The count of this clone is one. V and J are TRBV12-5 and TRBJ2-3, with D hard to call. V lost 9 bases and J lost 2, with 21 bases in between. Germline V lookup: CDR1 LGHNT, CDR2 FRNRAP. This CDR3 is built from 16 residues. The CDR3: CARKTPPRWDTDTQYF. In DNA form, the CDR3 reads TGTGCTAGAAAAACCCCACCCAGATGGGACACAGATACGCAGTATTTT.

The chain combines TRBV6-5 with TRBJ1-3; maybe TRBD1 (6 bases). There are 15 residues in the CDR3. The V gene's germline CDR1 is MNHEY and CDR2 SVGAGI. Trimming took off 5 bases at V and 2 bases at J, with 13 bases between the two ends. The CDR3 is CASSTNRAPGNTIYF. The DNA for the CDR3 is TGTGCCAGCAGTACAAACAGGGCCCCTGGAAACACCATATATTTT.

V gene TRBV28 combines with J gene TRBJ2-3; D uncertain. The CDR3 sequence is 13 residues long. V shed 4 bases and J shed 6 bases, with 11 bases lying between them. Looked up from germline, CDR1 is MDHEN and CDR2 is SYDVKM. The CDR3 loop reads CASSYKWWDTQYF. DNA for the CDR3: TGTGCCAGCAGTTATAAATGGTGGGATACGCAGTATTTT.

This chain uses TRBV19 with TRBJ1-2; D uncertain. V was cut by 1 base and J by 8 bases, with 5 bases left in between. Germline CDR1 and CDR2: LNHDA and SQIVND (reference sequence). This CDR3 contains 11 residues. This chain's CDR3 is CASSIGRGYTF. The CDR3 nucleotides read TGTGCCAGTAGTATAGGTCGGGGCTACACCTTC.

The genes are TRBV6-5 and TRBJ1-6; D is unclear. The CDR3 consists of 15 residues. Trimming shortened V by 5 bases and J by 8 bases, and 16 bases separated the two germline ends. Per germline, CDR1 MNHEY and CDR2 SVGAGI. The CDR3 DNA reads as TGTGCCAGCAGTACCCGACACGGGAAAGATTCACCCCTCCACTTT. Its protein is CASSTRHGKDSPLHF.

The V gene is TRBV15, the J gene TRBJ1-3, with D uncertain. The CDR3 is 17 amino acids. Deletions cut 3 bases from V and 0 bases from J, with 15 bases between. Per germline, CDR1 LNHNV and CDR2 YYDKDF (reference sequence). The CDR3: CATSSEPGARSGNTIYF. The CDR3 bases are TGTGCCACCAGCAGTGAACCGGGAGCCCGCTCTGGAAACACCATATATTTT.

V usage is TRBV28 and J usage is TRBJ2-4; a possible D gene is TRBD2 (5 bases). Germline-derived CDR1 and CDR2 are MDHEN and SYDVKM. This CDR3 region has 16 residues. V lost 6 bases to trimming and J lost 0 bases, with 15 bases between them. The CDR3 spells CASSQFQRLAKNIQYF. CDR3 bases: TGTGCCAGCAGCCAGTTTCAGCGGCTAGCCAAAAACATTCAGTACTTC.

The rearrangement uses TRBV9 and TRBJ2-1; weak D call: TRBD2 (6 bases). This CDR3 spans 17 amino acids. Trimming took off 4 bases at V and 3 bases at J, with 20 bases between the two ends. Looked up from germline, CDR1 is SGDLS and CDR2 is YYNGEE. The CDR3 nucleotides read TGTGCCAGCAGCCCCGGGGGAGGCGGTTGGATCTACAATGAGCAGTTCTTC. It yields the protein CASSPGGGGWIYNEQFF.

This clone was observed a handful of times. A read error may produce the germline difference seen at one junction end. V is TRBV12-3 or TRBV12-4 and J is TRBJ2-7; 9 bases fit TRBD2. The CDR3 contains 13 residues. The CDR3 region has the DNA TGTGCCAGCAGCTTAGTAGCGGGAGCGGAGCAGTACTTC. As protein: CASSLVAGAEQYF.

The chain uses TRBV7-9 and TRBJ2-1; 14 bases fit TRBD2. CDR1 and CDR2 (germline): SEHNR, FQNEAQ (reference sequence). The ends lost 5 bases at V and 8 bases at J; junction bases unmatched: 11. The CDR3 runs 17 residues. The CDR3 here is CASSPYGTSGSAHEQFF. In DNA form, the CDR3 reads TGTGCCAGCAGCCCTTATGGGACTAGCGGGAGTGCGCATGAGCAGTTCTTC.

The V and J genes are TRBV12-5 and TRBJ2-2, with 11 bases identical to TRBD1. The germline V gene encodes CDR1 LGHNT and CDR2 FRNRAP. This CDR3 spans 13 amino acids. CDR3 loop: CQRDRGETGELFF. CDR3 in DNA: TGTCAACGGGACAGGGGGGAAACCGGGGAGCTGTTTTTT.

This clone was seen a handful of times. The chain couples TRBV19 to TRBJ2-7; D ambiguous. V dropped 0 bases and J dropped 7 bases, with 7 bases sitting between them. The CDR3 loop spans 12 amino acids. Germline V gives CDR1 LNHDA, CDR2 SQIVND (reference sequence). The CDR3 nucleotides are TGTGCCAGTAGTATAGATCAAGGGGAGCAGTACTTC. This sequence encodes CASSIDQGEQYF.

This rearrangement joins TRBV2 to TRBJ2-1; D is tentatively TRBD1 or TRBD2 (5 bases each). This CDR3 is built from 13 residues. Germline values: CDR1 SNHLY, CDR2 FYNNEI. Trimming removed 8 bases from V and 0 bases from J, with 8 bases in between. CDR3 DNA sequence: TGTGCCAGCGGGACCTACTCCTACAATGAGCAGTTCTTC. Its protein product is CASGTYSYNEQFF.

This clone appeared once. This sequence joins TRBV4-1 and TRBJ2-6, with 7 bases aligning to TRBD1. Germline trimming cut 4 bases from V and 2 bases from J; bases unmatched to any gene: 11. The CDR3 has 18 residues. Per the germline V gene, CDR1 is MGHRA and CDR2 is YSYEKL. CDR3 sequence: CASSRDTRGRAGANVLTF. The CDR3 bases are TGCGCCAGCAGCCGAGACACTAGGGGGCGCGCTGGGGCCAACGTCCTGACTTTC.

This chain uses TRBV3-1 (or the pseudogene TRBV3-2) with TRBJ1-1; D unclear. Germline V lookup: CDR1 LGHDT, CDR2 YNNKEL (reference sequence). V lost 4 bases and J 2 bases, leaving 11 bases between the germline ends. The CDR3 extends over 14 amino acids. This CDR3 reads CASSPFLSNTEAFF. CDR3 in DNA: TGTGCCAGCAGCCCCTTCTTGTCCAACACTGAAGCTTTCTTT.

This clone was counted once. CDR3 sequence: CATLDRATTDTQYF. CDR3 coding DNA: TGTGCCACCCTGGACAGGGCTACCACAGATACGCAGTATTTT. The chain is built from TRBV28 and TRBJ2-3; the match to TRBD1 covers 8 bases. The V and J ends lost 10 bases and 2 bases, in that order; junction bases with no gene match: 8. The CDR3 sequence is 14 residues long. Germline V gene sequence: CDR1 MDHEN, CDR2 SYDVKM.

The chain uses TRBV4-1 and TRBJ1-4, with D perhaps TRBD1 (5 bases). There are 13 residues in the CDR3. The V and J ends lost 2 bases and 8 bases respectively, with 9 bases between them. Looked up from germline, CDR1 is MGHRA and CDR2 is YSYEKL. CDR3 loop: CASSQWGHEKLFF. The CDR3 DNA reads as TGCGCCAGCAGCCAATGGGGCCACGAAAAACTGTTTTTT.

This chain links TRBV14 with TRBJ2-1; no clear D. V was cut by 1 base and J by 2 bases, with 12 bases left in between. CDR1 and CDR2 (germline): SGHDN, FVKESK. The CDR3 length is 16 residues. The CDR3 sequence: CASSQVISFPYNEQFF. The DNA for the CDR3 is TGTGCCAGCAGCCAAGTAATTAGCTTCCCCTACAATGAGCAGTTCTTC.

The chain has TRBV7-9 and TRBJ2-7; no clear D. CDR3 length: 15 residues. Germline CDR1 and CDR2: SEHNR and FQNEAQ (reference sequence). V lost 3 bases and J 2 bases, leaving 14 bases between the germline ends. The DNA for the CDR3 is TGTGCCAGCAGCTTGAGCGAGACCGACCCCTACGAGCAGTACTTC. The encoded protein is CASSLSETDPYEQYF.

The genes are TRBV6-6 and TRBJ2-6; D perhaps matches TRBD1 (5 bases). Germline V gene data show CDR1 as MNHNY and CDR2 as SVGAGI (reference sequence). The V and J ends lost 5 bases and 0 bases respectively, with 20 bases between them. This CDR3 has 19 residues. DNA for the CDR3: TGTGCCAGCAGTCCCCGTTACAGGTTCTCATCCTCTGGGGCCAACGTCCTGACTTTC. Protein sequence: CASSPRYRFSSSGANVLTF.

The chain couples TRBV18 to TRBJ2-7; perhaps TRBD2 as D (5 bases). The germline V gene has CDR1 KGHSH and CDR2 LQKENI. This CDR3 has 16 residues. V was pared by 2 bases and J by 4 bases, with 18 bases between. Here the CDR3 reads CASSPRLSDSGYEQYF. CDR3 coding DNA: TGTGCCAGCTCACCAAGACTCTCGGATTCGGGATACGAGCAGTACTTC.

This clone has only one observation. The chain joins TRBV4-3 to TRBJ2-4; the D is unclear. With 1 base removed from V and 8 bases from J, the gap between germline ends came to 12 bases. The germline CDR1 and CDR2 sequences are LGHNA and YSLEER. This CDR3 has 14 amino acids. CDR3 loop: CASSQGMGSDIQYF. DNA for the CDR3: TGCGCCAGCAGCCAAGGAATGGGGTCGGACATTCAGTACTTC.

This rearrangement joins TRBV7-9 to TRBJ2-1; the D is unclear. The CDR3 runs 14 residues. CDR1 and CDR2 from the germline V gene are SEHNR and FQNEAQ (reference sequence). V was pared by 2 bases and J by 8 bases, with 13 bases between. CDR3 nucleotide sequence: TGTGCCAGCAGCTTACAGCCCGGGCCCCATGAGCAGTTCTTC. It specifies CASSLQPGPHEQFF. Supplemented by reference TRBV7-9 and TRBJ2-1, the full variable domain reads DTGVSQNPRHKITKRGQNVTFRCDPISEHNRLYWYRQTLGQGPEFLTYFQNEAQLEKSRLLSDRFSAERPKGSFSTLEIQRTEQGDSAMYLCASSLQPGPHEQFFGPGTRLTVL.

The CDR3 DNA sequence: TGTGCCAGCAGCCCCATAGGCCGGGGGGGCAATCAGCCCCAGCATTTT. Translating gives CASSPIGRGGNQPQHF. V usage is TRBV4-2 and J usage is TRBJ1-5; TRBD1 is a possible D gene (5 bases). The length of the CDR3 is 16 residues. V lost 4 bases to trimming and J lost 2 bases, with 15 bases between them. CDR1 LGHNA and CDR2 YNFKEQ come from the germline V gene.

The CDR3 DNA is TGTGCCACCAGTGACCCAACAGAACAGGGGAACGGCTACACCTTC. Protein sequence: CATSDPTEQGNGYTF. The chain joins TRBV24-1 to TRBJ1-2; TRBD1 aligns across 7 bases. The CDR3 runs 15 residues. V shed 4 bases and J 8 bases; nucleotides not matched to a gene: 12. The germline CDR1 and CDR2 sequences are KGHDR and SFDVKD.